The 19 T cell receptor beta chains listed next were all sequenced from one sample in a study of cytomegalovirus exposure and HLA in healthy donors. Both 60 Vbeta primers and 13 Jbeta primers went into the PCR. Measured with immunoSEQ multiplex PCR; TCRdb has only the in-frame clones, and not every one. This sample's table reports approximately 140,000 clones. Sequencing was carried out using PBMCs. The source is a woman younger than 30 in good health and CMV-seronegative.

The chain joins TRBV10-3 to TRBJ2-3; 10 nucleotides align to TRBD2. Germline CDR1 is ENHRY and CDR2 is SYGVKD. This CDR3 contains 14 residues. The V segment lost 7 bases and the J segment 1 base; nucleotides outside the gene matches: 2. DNA of the CDR3: TGTGCCATCAAAGGGACTAGCGGCACAGATACGCAGTATTTT. This sequence encodes CAIKGTSGTDTQYF.

The gene calls are TRBV19 and TRBJ1-3; maybe TRBD1 (5 bases). This CDR3 spans 13 amino acids. V shed 6 bases and J shed 2 bases, with 8 bases lying between them. Germline V gene data show CDR1 as LNHDA and CDR2 as SQIVND (reference sequence). CDR3 nucleotide sequence: TGTGCCAGTAGGTCGGGGGCTGGAAACACCATATATTTT. It codes for CASRSGAGNTIYF.

The gene calls are TRBV4-2 and TRBJ2-7, with D possibly TRBD1 on 6 matching bases. Per the germline V gene, CDR1 is LGHNA and CDR2 is YNFKEQ. Trimming shortened V by 0 bases and J by 1 base, and 13 bases separated the two germline ends. This CDR3 spans 16 amino acids. This CDR3 reads CASSQEEWDKSYEQYF. The CDR3, as DNA: TGTGCCAGCAGCCAAGAGGAGTGGGACAAGTCCTACGAGCAGTACTTC.

This chain connects TRBV27 to TRBJ2-7, with 7 bases that match TRBD2. Per the germline V gene, CDR1 is MNHEY and CDR2 is SMNVEV (reference sequence). This CDR3 is built from 15 residues. Unmatched junction bases numbered 11, after V lost 6 bases and J lost 3 bases. The CDR3 nucleotides read TGTGCCAGCAGACAAATCGGACTAGAGAACTACGAGCAGTACTTC. This gives the protein CASRQIGLENYEQYF.

The rearrangement joins TRBV23-1 to TRBJ2-3; perhaps TRBD1 as D (6 bases). TRBV23-1 is an ORF, and what it does is uncertain. V was clipped by 2 bases and J by 4 bases, with 22 bases between them. There are 18 residues in the CDR3. The CDR3 bases are TGCGCCAGCAGTCAACCCTACGGACAGTTCTTTGACTCAGATACGCAGTATTTT. It yields the protein CASSQPYGQFFDSDTQYF.

The rearrangement joins TRBV15 to TRBJ1-1; TRBD1 matches at 7 bases. V lost 5 bases and J lost 1; bases outside the gene matches: 7. The CDR3 is 15 amino acids. In germline, CDR1 is LNHNV, CDR2 YYDKDF (reference sequence). The CDR3 region has the DNA TGTGCCACCAGCTTCCTACAGGGGACGAACACTGAAGCTTTCTTT. Protein sequence: CATSFLQGTNTEAFF.

V gene TRBV27 combines with J gene TRBJ2-2, with 10 bases matching TRBD2. After removal of 2 bases from V and 5 bases from J, the junction contained 5 bases not matched to a gene. The CDR3 spans 16 residues. Germline V gives CDR1 MNHEY, CDR2 SMNVEV (reference sequence). Here the CDR3 reads CASSLSLAGETGELFF. DNA of the CDR3: TGTGCCAGCAGTTTAAGTCTAGCGGGAGAAACCGGGGAGCTGTTTTTT.

V and J are TRBV4-1 and TRBJ2-1; perhaps TRBD2 as D (6 bases). This CDR3 has 18 residues. CDR1 and CDR2 from the germline V gene are MGHRA and YSYEKL. The V end was cut by 0 bases, the J end by 0 bases, with 15 bases between. The CDR3 nucleotides read TGCGCCAGCAGCCAAGATGAGGCTAGCGTTAGCTCCTACAATGAGCAGTTCTTC. Translation gives CASSQDEASVSSYNEQFF.

The genes are TRBV2 and TRBJ1-1; no definite D call. The CDR3 has 14 amino acids. Trimming left V 8 bases short and J 0 bases short, with 13 bases between. Per the germline V gene, CDR1 is SNHLY and CDR2 is FYNNEI. The CDR3 coding sequence is TGTGCCAGCCTAGAGGATTTTATGAACACTGAAGCTTTCTTT. Its protein is CASLEDFMNTEAFF.

This chain uses TRBV4-1 with TRBJ1-5; 7 positions match TRBD1. The CDR3 runs 16 residues. J lost 6 bases, V lost 0 bases, and 8 bases had no gene match. Germline V gene lookup returns CDR1 MGHRA and CDR2 YSYEKL. This CDR3 is CASSQDSQGGGQPQHF. The CDR3 DNA reads as TGCGCCAGCAGCCAAGATAGCCAGGGGGGAGGTCAGCCCCAGCATTTT.

The chain employs TRBV2 and TRBJ2-7; D unclear. The CDR3 loop spans 16 amino acids. V was trimmed by 6 bases and J by 0 bases, leaving 18 bases between them. Germline values: CDR1 SNHLY, CDR2 FYNNEI. This chain's CDR3 is CASSLIRQYSSYEQYV. CDR3 DNA: TGTGCCAGCAGCCTCATCCGCCAGTATAGCTCCTACGAGCAGTACGTC.

This chain connects TRBV19 to TRBJ2-3; no clear D. V was clipped by 0 bases and J by 2 bases, with 9 bases between them. CDR3 length: 15 residues. From germline, CDR1 is LNHDA and CDR2 SQIVND (reference sequence). DNA for the CDR3: TGTGCCAGTAGTATAGACTACCGCTTCACAGATACGCAGTATTTT. Translating gives CASSIDYRFTDTQYF.

This rearrangement joins TRBV14 to TRBJ2-5; D might be TRBD2 (5 bases). The germline gives CDR1 SGHDN, CDR2 FVKESK. The CDR3 length is 14 residues. Trimming took off 4 bases at V and 8 bases at J, with 17 bases between the two ends. As DNA, the CDR3 is TGTGCCAGCAGCCCCAATAGGTCGGGGAGAACCCAGTACTTC. Protein: CASSPNRSGRTQYF.

V is TRBV30 and J is TRBJ1-3; D unclear. V was shortened by 4 bases and J by 4 bases, with 14 bases between the two germline ends. The CDR3 extends over 14 amino acids. Germline CDR1 is GTSNPN and CDR2 is SVGIG (reference sequence). Written as DNA, the CDR3 is TGTGCCTGGACCCGAACAGAAATAGGAAACACCATATATTTT. Protein sequence: CAWTRTEIGNTIYF.

This chain joins TRBV4-1 and TRBJ1-2, with TRBD1 matching over 10 bases. The germline V gene encodes CDR1 MGHRA and CDR2 YSYEKL. The CDR3 consists of 17 residues. V was pared by 2 bases and J by 3 bases, with 9 bases of the junction left unmatched. The CDR3 nucleotides read TGCGCCAGCAGCCAACTACCCGGGACAGGGGCCCACTATGGCTACACCTTC. Protein sequence: CASSQLPGTGAHYGYTF.

In nucleotides, the CDR3 is TGTGCCAGCAGTGAGGGACTAGCGGGAGCCGCCTACGAGCAGTACTTC. Translated, it gives CASSEGLAGAAYEQYF. V usage is TRBV2 and J usage is TRBJ2-7; TRBD2 matches 14 bases. V lost 3 bases and J lost 2; bases outside the gene matches: 3. The CDR3 extends over 16 amino acids. Germline CDR1 is SNHLY and CDR2 is FYNNEI.

The chain has TRBV10-1 and TRBJ2-3; D perhaps matches TRBD2 (5 bases). CDR3 length: 17 residues. The V end was cut by 3 bases, the J end by 5 bases, with 21 bases between. Germline V gene lookup returns CDR1 WNHNN and CDR2 SYGVQD (reference sequence). The CDR3 loop is CASSDSGLVGSGDTQYF. Written as DNA, the CDR3 is TGCGCCAGCAGTGATAGTGGGCTAGTTGGGAGCGGAGATACGCAGTATTTT.

The chain recombines TRBV7-6 with TRBJ2-1; 15 nucleotides align to TRBD2. Per the germline V gene, CDR1 is SGHVS and CDR2 is FNYEAQ. CDR3 size: 15 residues. With V trimmed by 4 bases and J by 9 bases, 4 bases remained unmatched. The CDR3 DNA sequence: TGTGCCAGCAGCTCCGGACTAGCGGGAGGGGGTGAGCAGTTCTTC. This codes for CASSSGLAGGGEQFF.

The rearrangement uses TRBV5-1 and TRBJ1-2, with TRBD1 identical over 7 bases. The CDR3 is made up of 15 amino acids. The V gene's germline CDR1 is SGHRS and CDR2 YFSETQ. Trimming at V came to 0 bases and at J to 6 bases, leaving 8 bases not matched to a gene. The CDR3 sequence is CASSLGDGTVDGYTF. CDR3 in DNA: TGCGCCAGCAGCTTGGGGGACGGGACAGTGGATGGCTACACCTTC.